Below, 25 T cell receptor beta chains from the same sample are listed, as sequenced in a study of metastatic and nonmetastatic thyroid tumors. Until they underwent thyroid surgery, no patient had received any treatment. TCRdb re-analyzed the PCR reads using MiXCR. The table has about 40,000 clones, under 20% seen once. Sequenced: tumor tissue. Every receptor here comes from a female donor with papillary thyroid cancer or a benign thyroid nodule (not recorded which). Some clones in this sample may be carry-over from other donors' samples.

This clone occurred once. The CDR3 here is CASSPSPANEKLFF. DNA for the CDR3: TGTGCCAGCAGCCCATCGCCCGCTAATGAAAAACTGTTTTTT. V and J are TRBV11-2 and TRBJ1-4; D gene unclear. This CDR3 contains 14 residues. Germline V gene data show CDR1 as SGHAT and CDR2 as FQNNGV. V lost 5 bases and J 3 bases, leaving 10 bases between the germline ends.

This clone was counted between two and nine times. CDR3 sequence: CASSPGGQTTGEIFF. As DNA, the CDR3 is TGTGCCAGCAGCCCAGGGGGACAGACCACCGGGGAGATATTTTTT. The rearrangement links TRBV6-1 to TRBJ2-2; TRBD1 agrees at 7 bases. This CDR3 contains 15 residues. The J segment lost 17 bases and the V segment lost 6 bases, leaving 21 bases of the junction unmatched. Germline V gives CDR1 MNHNS, CDR2 SASEGT.

This clone showed up just a few times. The V call is TRBV6-5, the J call TRBJ2-3, with 15 bases that match TRBD2. V gave up 5 bases and J gave up 3 bases; unmatched junction bases: 6. The CDR3 runs 17 residues. In germline, CDR1 is MNHEY, CDR2 SVGAGI. The CDR3 sequence: CASSRTSGGAVTDTQYF. In DNA form, the CDR3 reads TGTGCCAGCAGTCGGACTAGCGGGGGGGCCGTGACAGATACGCAGTATTTT.

This clone was picked up many times. The chain recombines TRBV6-5 with TRBJ2-1; 9 positions agree with TRBD2. This CDR3 has 14 residues. Per germline, CDR1 MNHEY and CDR2 SVGAGI. J gave up 8 bases and V 2 bases, and 4 bases lay outside the gene matches. The DNA for the CDR3 is TGTGCCAGCAGTTACGGGACTAGCAACGATGAGCAGTTCTTC. Encoded protein: CASSYGTSNDEQFF.

This clone showed up many times. This chain connects TRBV6-1 to TRBJ1-5; 7 nucleotides line up with TRBD1. The ends lost 3 bases at V and 0 bases at J; junction bases unmatched: 8. This CDR3 has 17 amino acids. CDR1 MNHNS and CDR2 SASEGT come from the germline V gene. Here the CDR3 DNA reads TGTGCCAGCAGTGACCCCCGGGACAGATATAGCAATCAGCCCCAGCATTTT. Encoded protein: CASSDPRDRYSNQPQHF.

This clone was counted a single time. A single base separates this from a much larger clone, so it may be a read error. In DNA, the CDR3 is TGTGCCAGCAGCTCCCTCCGGGCAGGGCTGGTCTACAATGAGCAGTTCTTC. Translating gives CASSSLRAGLVYNEQFF. The chain employs TRBV11-1 and TRBJ2-1; D perhaps matches TRBD1 (5 bases). The V and J ends lost 4 bases and 3 bases respectively, with 19 bases between them. Germline V CDR1 and CDR2: SGHAT, FQDESV (reference sequence). The length of the CDR3 is 17 residues.

There are many counts of this clone. This chain uses TRBV5-5 with TRBJ2-1; the D is unclear. Germline V CDR1 and CDR2: SGHKS, YYEKEE (reference sequence). The CDR3 has 14 amino acids. V was pared by 2 bases and J by 7 bases, with 13 bases between. CDR3 sequence reads: CASSFDTGRNEQFF. DNA of the CDR3: TGTGCCAGCAGCTTCGACACCGGACGTAATGAGCAGTTCTTC.

Note on this clone: This same CDR3 is encoded by further DNA sequences in the sample. This chain links TRBV18 with TRBJ2-2; 12 bases agree with TRBD1. J was trimmed by 3 bases and V by 4 bases; bases with no gene match: 15. Per germline, CDR1 KGHSH and CDR2 LQKENI. CDR3 length equals 20 residues. In nucleotides, the CDR3 is TGTGCCAGCTCACGTTTCTCGGGACAGGGGGCGTTGGTGGACACCGGGGAGCTGTTTTTT. Its protein is CASSRFSGQGALVDTGELFF.

At least ten counts were recorded for this clone. The chain uses TRBV2 and TRBJ2-7; 7 positions agree with TRBD1. Germline V CDR1 and CDR2: SNHLY, FYNNEI. Losses at the gene ends were 7 bases for V and 4 bases for J; bases not matched to a gene: 10. This CDR3 has 14 amino acids. CDR3 sequence reads: CASTLGQSPYEQYF. CDR3 coding DNA: TGTGCCAGCACCCTGGGACAGAGCCCTTACGAGCAGTACTTC.

This clone occurred many times. The chain uses TRBV19 and TRBJ2-7; D could derive from TRBD1 or TRBD2 (5 bases each). Germline CDR1 reads LNHDA; CDR2 reads SQIVND (reference sequence). This CDR3 region has 11 residues. V dropped 9 bases and J dropped 5 bases, with 11 bases sitting between them. CDR3 amino acids: CASLGPDEQYF. CDR3 coding DNA: TGTGCCAGCCTGGGACCAGACGAGCAGTACTTC.

Notes on this clone: One end of the junction fails to match germline, which may point to a read error. The chain combines TRBV29-1 with TRBJ2-7, with D perhaps given as TRBD1 or TRBD2 (6 bases each). CDR3 length equals 12 residues. From germline, CDR1 is SQVTM and CDR2 ANQGSEA. The CDR3 reads CSITGTSYDQYF. The CDR3 DNA reads TGCAGCATAACAGGGACTTCCTACGATCAGTACTTC.

This clone has only a few counts. The genes are TRBV7-8 and TRBJ2-7; D is tentatively TRBD1 or TRBD2 (5 bases each). The CDR3 extends over 15 amino acids. CDR1 SGHVS and CDR2 FQNEAQ come from the germline V gene. V was clipped by 5 bases and J by 3 bases, with 17 bases between them. The CDR3 DNA is TGTGCCAGCAGCAACCCGGGAAAGGGGATCTACGAGCAGTACTTC. It codes for CASSNPGKGIYEQYF. The complete variable domain, with remaining parts taken from reference TRBV7-8 and TRBJ2-7, reads GAGVSQSPRYKVAKRGQDVALRCDPISGHVSLFWYQQALGQGPEFLTYFQNEAQLDKSGLPSDRFFAERPEGSVSTLKIQRTQQEDSAVYLCASSNPGKGIYEQYFGPGTRLTVT.

There are a few counts of this clone. With a much larger clone just one base away, this may be a read error. The genes are TRBV19 and TRBJ2-5, with D maybe TRBD1 (5 bases). The germline V gene has CDR1 LNHDA and CDR2 SQIVND (reference sequence). The CDR3 covers 13 residues. The CDR3 DNA reads TGTGCCAGTAGTATCTGGCAGGGTGAGAACCAGTACTTC. It specifies CASSIWQGENQYF. The entire variable domain, with the rest obtained from reference TRBV19 and TRBJ2-5, is as follows: DGGITQSPKYLFRKEGQNVTLSCEQNLNHDAMYWYRQDPGQGLRLIYYSQIVNDFQKGDIAEGYSVSREKKESFPLTVTSAQKNPTAFYLCASSIWQGENQYFGPGTRLLVL.

This chain links TRBV7-8 with TRBJ1-5; D call uncertain. This CDR3 spans 17 amino acids. The V gene lost 5 bases and the J gene lost 0 bases, with 17 bases spanning the gap. Germline-derived CDR1 and CDR2 are SGHVS and FQNEAQ. The CDR3 loop is CASSPLSSYYSNQPQHF. The CDR3 region has the DNA TGTGCCAGCAGCCCCCTGAGCAGTTACTATAGCAATCAGCCCCAGCATTTT.

A few counts support this clone. The sample carries other DNA sequences with the same CDR3. The chain joins TRBV29-1 to TRBJ2-7, with TRBD1 matching over 9 bases. Germline lookup yields CDR1 SQVTM and CDR2 ANQGSEA. The CDR3 spans 13 residues. The chain's CDR3 is CSVVGQGSYEQYF. DNA of the CDR3: TGCAGTGTCGTGGGACAGGGTTCCTACGAGCAGTACTTC.

This clone was counted at least ten times. The chain joins TRBV6-1 to TRBJ1-2; D is perhaps TRBD1 (5 bases). The germline V gene encodes CDR1 MNHNS and CDR2 SASEGT. V was pared by 4 bases and J by 8 bases, with 14 bases between. This CDR3 region has 13 residues. The CDR3 loop is CASSAVPKGGYTF. The CDR3 coding sequence is TGTGCCAGCAGTGCAGTTCCTAAGGGGGGCTACACCTTC.

As for this clone: The junction shows a germline mismatch at one end, possibly a read error. The rearrangement uses TRBV5-1 and TRBJ1-2, with D unclear. This CDR3 is 15 amino acids long. Germline V gene data show CDR1 as SGHRS and CDR2 as YFSETQ. Here the CDR3 reads CTRSLEWLPGYGYTF. The CDR3 region has the DNA TGCACCAGAAGCTTGGAATGGCTCCCTGGCTATGGCTACACCTTC.

This clone was observed many times. V is TRBV9 and J is TRBJ2-1; no clear D gene. Trimming took off 1 base at V and 4 bases at J, with 18 bases between the two ends. The CDR3 length is 17 residues. Germline V lookup: CDR1 SGDLS, CDR2 YYNGEE. This CDR3 is CASSVSPDSRTYNEQFF. For the CDR3, the DNA is TGTGCCAGCAGCGTATCCCCCGACTCGCGCACATACAATGAGCAGTTCTTC.

In its sample, this clone was seen many times. V is TRBV5-6 and J is TRBJ1-2; the D is unclear. Germline CDR1 and CDR2: SGHDT and YYEEEE. The CDR3 consists of 16 residues. V gave up 2 bases and J gave up 2 bases, with 16 bases separating them. CDR3 protein: CASSFGGGRYNYGYTF. The CDR3 DNA is TGTGCCAGCAGCTTTGGAGGAGGGAGGTACAACTATGGCTACACCTTC.

The sample holds many counts of this clone. CDR3 protein: CASSLDGNTIYF. For the CDR3, the DNA is TGTGCCAGCAGCTTAGATGGAAACACCATATATTTT. The V call is TRBV7-9, the J call TRBJ1-3; no firm D call. There are 12 residues in the CDR3. The V gene's germline CDR1 is SEHNR and CDR2 FQNEAQ (reference sequence). Deletions cut 1 base from V and 3 bases from J, with 1 base between.

The chain couples TRBV11-3 to TRBJ2-7; D remains unclear. Trimming shortened V by 2 bases and J by 5 bases, and 10 bases separated the two germline ends. This CDR3 has 13 residues. Looked up from germline, CDR1 is SGHNT and CDR2 is YENEEA. The CDR3 DNA reads as TGTGCCAGCAGCTTATATCCGAGTAACGAGCAGTACTTC. It encodes CASSLYPSNEQYF.

This clone was detected once. A much larger clone is a single base away; this may be a read error. The conserved final phenylalanine or tryptophan is absent from the CDR3, which likely points to a read error. The chain has TRBV30 and TRBJ2-2, with a weak D call TRBD2 (5 bases). The CDR3 length is 11 residues. The V end lost 5 bases, the J end lost 7 bases, and 8 bases lay between the germline ends. The germline V gene encodes CDR1 GTSNPN and CDR2 SVGIG (reference sequence). The CDR3 DNA sequence: TGTGCCTGGGTAGGAGGCGGGGAGCTGTTTCTT. Residues: CAWVGGGELFL.

V is TRBV20-1 and J is TRBJ2-3, with D hard to call. V was clipped by 2 bases and J by 5 bases, with 14 bases between them. The CDR3 consists of 14 residues. Germline CDR1 DFQATT, CDR2 SNEGSKA (reference sequence). CDR3 amino acids: CSARYHPPEDTQYF. CDR3 DNA sequence: TGCAGTGCTAGATACCATCCCCCGGAAGATACGCAGTATTTT.

This clone was picked up many times. The gene calls are TRBV3-1 and TRBJ2-2; D gene ambiguous. Deletions cut 4 bases from V and 1 base from J, with 13 bases between. The CDR3 sequence is 16 residues long. Germline V gene data show CDR1 as LGHDT and CDR2 as YNNKEL (reference sequence). The CDR3 sequence is CASSLLIDMNTGELFF. CDR3 DNA: TGTGCCAGCAGCCTCCTTATAGACATGAACACCGGGGAGCTGTTTTTT.

This clone was counted once. Possible read error: a much larger clone is one base away. The chain employs TRBV30 and TRBJ2-2; D is unresolved. The CDR3 runs to 11 residues. Germline CDR1 is GTSNPN and CDR2 is SVGIG (reference sequence). Trimming took 3 bases from V and 7 from J, leaving 6 bases between them. The CDR3 DNA follows: TGTGCCTGGAGGGTTCTCGGGGAGCTGTTTTTT. Its protein is CAWRVLGELFF.